The T cell receptor (beta chain) described here comes from a study of early T cells in non-severe SARS-CoV-2 infection. In the study overall: Chains from this unsorted whole-blood bulk RNA could not be paired.

TCRdb re-called the 5' RACE reads with MiXCR, one entry per CDR3 protein. Altogether 50,000 or so distinct CDR3 sequences are present, 5.6% being singletons, with the ten largest covering just over 4.5%. This clonotype was picked up many times. V was clipped by 4 bases and J by 4 bases; unmatched bases: 0. The CDR3 is 12 amino acids. The V gene's germline CDR1 is LGHDT and CDR2 YNNKEL (reference sequence). This TCR was sampled from an adult who was a healthcare worker with PCR-confirmed SARS-CoV-2 infection or an uninfected control (not recorded which). The source material was whole blood. The V call is TRBV3-1, the J call TRBJ2-7; 8 nucleotides align to TRBD1. This chain's CDR3 is CASSRQGYEQYF. In nucleotides, the CDR3 is TGTGCCAGCAGCCGACAGGGGTACGAGCAGTACTTC.